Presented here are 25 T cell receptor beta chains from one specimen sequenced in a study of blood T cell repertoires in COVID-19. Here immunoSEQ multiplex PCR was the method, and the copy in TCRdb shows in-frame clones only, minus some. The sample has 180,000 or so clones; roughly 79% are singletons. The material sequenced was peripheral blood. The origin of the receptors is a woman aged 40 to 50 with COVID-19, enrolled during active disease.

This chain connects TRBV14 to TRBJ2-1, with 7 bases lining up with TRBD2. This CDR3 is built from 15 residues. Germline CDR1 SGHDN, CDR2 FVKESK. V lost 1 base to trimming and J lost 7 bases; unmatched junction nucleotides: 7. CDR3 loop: CASSQVSGGWNEQFF. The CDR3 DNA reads TGTGCCAGCAGCCAAGTATCGGGGGGTTGGAATGAGCAGTTCTTC.

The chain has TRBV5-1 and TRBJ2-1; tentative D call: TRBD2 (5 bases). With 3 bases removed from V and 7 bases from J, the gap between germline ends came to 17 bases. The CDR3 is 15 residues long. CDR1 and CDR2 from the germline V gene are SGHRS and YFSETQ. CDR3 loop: CASSWGATGINEQFF. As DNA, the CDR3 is TGCGCCAGCAGCTGGGGTGCTACGGGGATAAATGAGCAGTTCTTC. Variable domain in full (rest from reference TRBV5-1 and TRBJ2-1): KAGVTQTPRYLIKTRGQQVTLSCSPISGHRSVSWYQQTPGQGLQFLFEYFSETQRNKGNFPGRFSGRQFSNSRSEMNVSTLELGDSALYLCASSWGATGINEQFFGPGTRLTVL.

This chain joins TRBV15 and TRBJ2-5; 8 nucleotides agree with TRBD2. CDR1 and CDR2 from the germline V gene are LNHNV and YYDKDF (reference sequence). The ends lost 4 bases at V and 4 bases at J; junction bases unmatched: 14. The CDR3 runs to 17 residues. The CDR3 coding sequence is TGTGCCACCAGCACCCACCCCTGGCGGGGGGTTCGAGAGACCCAGTACTTC. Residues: CATSTHPWRGVRETQYF.

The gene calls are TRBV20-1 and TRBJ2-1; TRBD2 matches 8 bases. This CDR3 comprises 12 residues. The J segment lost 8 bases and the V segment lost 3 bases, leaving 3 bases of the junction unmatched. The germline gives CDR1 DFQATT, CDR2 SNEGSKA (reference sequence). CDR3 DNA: TGCAGTGCTAGTCTAGCGGGCCATGAGCAGTTCTTC. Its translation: CSASLAGHEQFF.

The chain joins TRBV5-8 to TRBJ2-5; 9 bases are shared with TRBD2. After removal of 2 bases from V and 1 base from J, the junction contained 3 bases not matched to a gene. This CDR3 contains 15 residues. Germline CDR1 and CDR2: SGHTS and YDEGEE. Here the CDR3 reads CASSFSGRVQETQYF. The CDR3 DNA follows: TGTGCCAGCAGCTTTAGCGGGAGAGTCCAAGAGACCCAGTACTTC. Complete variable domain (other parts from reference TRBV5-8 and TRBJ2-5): EAGVTQSPTHLIKTRGQQATLRCSPISGHTSVYWYQQALGLGLQFLLWYDEGEERNRGNFPPRFSGRQFPNYSSELNVNALELEDSALYLCASSFSGRVQETQYFGPGTRLLVL.

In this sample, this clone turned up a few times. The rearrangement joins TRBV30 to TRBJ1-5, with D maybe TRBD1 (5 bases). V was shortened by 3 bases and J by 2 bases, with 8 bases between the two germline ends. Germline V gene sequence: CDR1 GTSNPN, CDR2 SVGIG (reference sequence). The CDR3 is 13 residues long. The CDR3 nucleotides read TGTGCCTGGAGCGCCAGGGGCAATCAGCCCCAGCATTTT. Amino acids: CAWSARGNQPQHF. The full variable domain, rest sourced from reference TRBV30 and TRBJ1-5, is SQTIHQWPATLVQPVGSPLSLECTVEGTSNPNLYWYRQAAGRGLQLLFYSVGIGQISSEVPQNLSASRPQDRQFILSSKKLLLSDSGFYLCAWSARGNQPQHFGDGTRLSIL.

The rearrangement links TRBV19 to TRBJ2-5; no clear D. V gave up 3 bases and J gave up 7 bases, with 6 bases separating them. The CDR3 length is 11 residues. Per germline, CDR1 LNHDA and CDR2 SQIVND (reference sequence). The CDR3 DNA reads TGTGCCAGTAGTATGGCACGGACCCAGTACTTC. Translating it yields CASSMARTQYF.

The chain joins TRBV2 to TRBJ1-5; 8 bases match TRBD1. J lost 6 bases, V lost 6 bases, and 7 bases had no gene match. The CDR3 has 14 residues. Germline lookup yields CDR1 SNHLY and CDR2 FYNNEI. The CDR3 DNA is TGTGCCAGCAGGGGACAGGCAACTTTTCAGCCCCAGCATTTT. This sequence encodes CASRGQATFQPQHF.

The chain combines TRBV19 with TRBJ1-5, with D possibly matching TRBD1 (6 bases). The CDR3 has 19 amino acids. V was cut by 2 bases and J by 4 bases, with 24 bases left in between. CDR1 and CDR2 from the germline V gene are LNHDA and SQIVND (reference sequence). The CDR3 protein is CASSILVGWGPTTNQPQHF. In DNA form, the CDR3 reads TGTGCCAGTAGTATATTGGTGGGATGGGGGCCAACGACAAATCAGCCCCAGCATTTT. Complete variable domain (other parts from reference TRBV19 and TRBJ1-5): DGGITQSPKYLFRKEGQNVTLSCEQNLNHDAMYWYRQDPGQGLRLIYYSQIVNDFQKGDIAEGYSVSREKKESFPLTVTSAQKNPTAFYLCASSILVGWGPTTNQPQHFGDGTRLSIL.

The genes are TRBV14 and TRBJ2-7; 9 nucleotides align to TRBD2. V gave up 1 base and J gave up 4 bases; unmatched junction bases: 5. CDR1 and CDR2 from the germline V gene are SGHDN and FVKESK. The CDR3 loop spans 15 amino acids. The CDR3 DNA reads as TGTGCCAGCAGCCAAGCTCTAGCGGGATGGTACGAGCAGTACTTC. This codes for CASSQALAGWYEQYF.

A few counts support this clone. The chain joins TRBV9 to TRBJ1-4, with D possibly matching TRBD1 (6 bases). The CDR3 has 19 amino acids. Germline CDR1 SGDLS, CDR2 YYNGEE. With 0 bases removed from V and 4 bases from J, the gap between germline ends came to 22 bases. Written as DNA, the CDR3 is TGTGCCAGCAGCGTAGCCGAAACCACAGGGAGAGGGGATAATGAAAAACTGTTTTTT. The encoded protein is CASSVAETTGRGDNEKLFF.

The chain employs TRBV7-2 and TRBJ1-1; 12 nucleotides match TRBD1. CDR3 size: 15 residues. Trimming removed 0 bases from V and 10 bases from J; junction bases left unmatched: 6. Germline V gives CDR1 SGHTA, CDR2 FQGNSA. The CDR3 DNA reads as TGTGCCAGCAGCTTAGCGCTGGGACAGGGGGCGTCAGCTTTCTTT. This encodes CASSLALGQGASAFF.

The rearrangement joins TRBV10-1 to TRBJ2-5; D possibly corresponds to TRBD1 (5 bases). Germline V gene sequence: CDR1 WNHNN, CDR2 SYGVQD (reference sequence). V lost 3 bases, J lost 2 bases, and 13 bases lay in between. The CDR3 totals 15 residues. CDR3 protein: CASSDFRDGQETQYF. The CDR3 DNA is TGCGCCAGCAGTGACTTCAGGGATGGGCAAGAGACCCAGTACTTC.

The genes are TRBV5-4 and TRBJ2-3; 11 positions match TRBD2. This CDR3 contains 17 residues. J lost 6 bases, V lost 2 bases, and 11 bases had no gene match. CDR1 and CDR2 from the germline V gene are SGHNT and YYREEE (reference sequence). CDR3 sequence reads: CASSFELAGALKDTQYF. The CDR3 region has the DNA TGTGCCAGCAGCTTTGAACTAGCGGGGGCGCTTAAGGATACGCAGTATTTT.

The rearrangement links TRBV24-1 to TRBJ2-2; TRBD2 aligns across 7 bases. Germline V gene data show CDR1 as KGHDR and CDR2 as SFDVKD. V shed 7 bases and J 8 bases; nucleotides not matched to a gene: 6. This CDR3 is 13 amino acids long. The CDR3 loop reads CATRGGGSGELFF. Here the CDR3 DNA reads TGTGCCACCAGAGGCGGGGGATCGGGGGAGCTGTTTTTT.

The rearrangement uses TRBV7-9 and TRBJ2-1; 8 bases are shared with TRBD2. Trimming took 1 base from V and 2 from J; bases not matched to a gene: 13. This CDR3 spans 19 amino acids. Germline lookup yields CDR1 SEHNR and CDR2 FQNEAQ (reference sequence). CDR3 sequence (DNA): TGTGCCAGCAGCTTAGTACCCCCTGGTGAAGCGGGGGCCTACAATGAGCAGTTCTTC. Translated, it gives CASSLVPPGEAGAYNEQFF.

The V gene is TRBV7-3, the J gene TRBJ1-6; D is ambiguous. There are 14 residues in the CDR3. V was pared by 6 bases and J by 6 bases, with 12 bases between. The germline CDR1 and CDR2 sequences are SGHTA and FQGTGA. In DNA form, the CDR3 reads TGTGCCAGCAGTAAGAGGGTGGGTAATTCACCCCTCCACTTT. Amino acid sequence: CASSKRVGNSPLHF.

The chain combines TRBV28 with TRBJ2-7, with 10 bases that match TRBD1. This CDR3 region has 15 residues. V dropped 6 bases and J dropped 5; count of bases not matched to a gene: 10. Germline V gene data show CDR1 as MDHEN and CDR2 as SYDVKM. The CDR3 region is CASSNPGTGAHEQYF. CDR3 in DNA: TGTGCCAGCAGCAACCCCGGGACAGGGGCCCACGAGCAGTACTTC.

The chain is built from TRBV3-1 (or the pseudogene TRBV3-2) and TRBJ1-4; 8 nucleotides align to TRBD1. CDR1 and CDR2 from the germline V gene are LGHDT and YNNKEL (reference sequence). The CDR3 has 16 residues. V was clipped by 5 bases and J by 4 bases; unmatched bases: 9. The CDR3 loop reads CASSRTGGGGNEKLFF. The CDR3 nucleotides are TGTGCCAGCAGCAGAACAGGGGGTGGTGGTAATGAAAAACTGTTTTTT.

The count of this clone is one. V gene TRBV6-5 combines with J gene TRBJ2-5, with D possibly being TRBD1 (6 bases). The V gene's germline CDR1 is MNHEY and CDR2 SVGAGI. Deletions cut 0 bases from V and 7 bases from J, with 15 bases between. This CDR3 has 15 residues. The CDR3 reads CASSYSTSGRGTQYF. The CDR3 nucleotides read TGTGCCAGCAGTTACTCGACATCGGGCAGGGGGACCCAGTACTTC.

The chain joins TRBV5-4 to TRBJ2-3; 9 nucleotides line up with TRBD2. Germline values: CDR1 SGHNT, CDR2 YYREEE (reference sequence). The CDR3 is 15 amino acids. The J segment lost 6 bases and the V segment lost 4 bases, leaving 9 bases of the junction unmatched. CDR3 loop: CASSRPAGGPDTQYF. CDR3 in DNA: TGTGCCAGCAGCCGCCCCGCGGGGGGGCCGGATACGCAGTATTTT.

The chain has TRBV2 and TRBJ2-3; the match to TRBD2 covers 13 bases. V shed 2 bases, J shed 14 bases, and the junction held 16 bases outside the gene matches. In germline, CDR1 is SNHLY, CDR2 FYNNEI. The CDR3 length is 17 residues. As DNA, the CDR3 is TGTGCCAGCAGTGAATCGGGGATAACTAGCGGGGGGGCCCTGTTGTATTTT. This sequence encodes CASSESGITSGGALLYF.

Written as DNA, the CDR3 is TGTGCCAGCAGCCGCGGGACAGGGCGGAGTTCACCCCTCCACTTT. Its translation is CASSRGTGRSSPLHF. The genes are TRBV7-2 and TRBJ1-6, with 9 bases matching TRBD1. Germline V gene lookup returns CDR1 SGHTA and CDR2 FQGNSA. J was trimmed by 9 bases and V by 5 bases; bases with no gene match: 8. The CDR3 loop spans 15 amino acids.

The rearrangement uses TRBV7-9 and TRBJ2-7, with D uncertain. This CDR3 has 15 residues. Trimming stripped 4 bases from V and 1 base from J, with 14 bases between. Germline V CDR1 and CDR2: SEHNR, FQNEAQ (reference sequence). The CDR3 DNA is TGTGCCAGCAGCTCGTTGGGTTCGGGTTCCTACGAGCAGTACTTC. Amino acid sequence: CASSSLGSGSYEQYF.

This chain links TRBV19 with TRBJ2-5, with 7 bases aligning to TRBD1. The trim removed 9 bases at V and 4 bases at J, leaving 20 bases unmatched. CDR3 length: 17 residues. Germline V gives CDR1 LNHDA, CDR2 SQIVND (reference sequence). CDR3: CARVLKEGGDPRETQYF. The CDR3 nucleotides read TGTGCCAGAGTCCTCAAGGAAGGGGGCGATCCCCGAGAGACCCAGTACTTC.